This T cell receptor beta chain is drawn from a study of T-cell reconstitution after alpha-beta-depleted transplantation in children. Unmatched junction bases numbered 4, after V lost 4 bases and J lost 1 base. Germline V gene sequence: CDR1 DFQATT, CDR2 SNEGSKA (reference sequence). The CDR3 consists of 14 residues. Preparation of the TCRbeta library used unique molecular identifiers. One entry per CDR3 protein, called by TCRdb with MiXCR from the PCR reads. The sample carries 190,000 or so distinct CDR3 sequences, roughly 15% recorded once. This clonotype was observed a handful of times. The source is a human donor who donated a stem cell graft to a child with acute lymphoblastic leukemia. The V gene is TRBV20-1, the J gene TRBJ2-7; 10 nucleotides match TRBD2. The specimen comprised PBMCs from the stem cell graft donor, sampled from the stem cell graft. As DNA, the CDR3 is TGCAGTGCTAAACTAGCGGGAAGGTCCTACGAGCAGTACTTC. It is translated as CSAKLAGRSYEQYF.